The 5 T cell receptor beta chains reported below all come from one sample, sequenced in a study of CD4 T cells in relation to SARS-CoV-2 and coronaviruses. Assay used: immunoSEQ multiplex PCR; TCRdb lists only in-frame clones, some missing. In the table there are some 21,000 clones, 70% to 75% of which are singletons. What these receptors recognize is not known. The unexposed donors gave CD4+ T cells in about 2010-2019, prior to COVID-19. CD4+ T cells were isolated from the cells after 10 days of culture. Specimen: CD4+ T cells from PBMCs, cultured in vitro. These TCRs come from a human donor in good health.

The chain has TRBV29-1 and TRBJ2-6, with a weak D call TRBD1 (6 bases). Trimming pared 4 bases from V and 2 bases from J, leaving 12 bases between. Germline V gene data show CDR1 as SQVTM and CDR2 as ANQGSEA. The length of the CDR3 is 15 residues. The CDR3 coding sequence is TGCAGCGTTGTCGGGTCAGGGGCTGGGGCCAACGTCCTGACTTTC. Protein sequence: CSVVGSGAGANVLTF.

Only a few counts were recorded for this clone. V is TRBV5-1 and J is TRBJ1-5; 11 bases fit TRBD1. This CDR3 comprises 16 residues. Trimming took 3 bases from V and 1 from J; bases not matched to a gene: 3. The V gene's germline CDR1 is SGHRS and CDR2 YFSETQ. Here the CDR3 DNA reads TGCGCCAGCAGCTATGGGACAGGGGGGAGCAATCAGCCCCAGCATTTT. Residues: CASSYGTGGSNQPQHF.

This clone was seen a few times. This chain links TRBV7-9 with TRBJ1-5; 7 bases fit TRBD1. The germline CDR1 and CDR2 sequences are SEHNR and FQNEAQ (reference sequence). Trimming took 5 bases from V and 5 from J; bases not matched to a gene: 6. There are 14 residues in the CDR3. For the CDR3, the DNA is TGTGCCAGCAGCGTTACAGGGGTCGATCAGCCCCAGCATTTT. The encoded protein is CASSVTGVDQPQHF.

V is TRBV30 and J is TRBJ2-2; no reliable D call. The CDR3 runs 15 residues. Germline lookup yields CDR1 GTSNPN and CDR2 SVGIG (reference sequence). Trimming took 2 bases from V and 0 from J, leaving 10 bases between them. The CDR3 region has the DNA TGTGCCTGGAGTACAACCGGGCCGAACACCGGGGAGCTGTTTTTT. Encoded protein: CAWSTTGPNTGELFF.

The V and J genes are TRBV29-1 and TRBJ1-2, with TRBD1 as a possible D gene (5 bases). The CDR3 is made up of 12 amino acids. Germline loops: CDR1 SQVTM, CDR2 ANQGSEA. V lost 2 bases to trimming and J lost 5 bases, with 9 bases between them. The CDR3 loop reads CSVERQGYGYTF. The CDR3 bases are TGCAGCGTTGAAAGGCAGGGATATGGCTACACCTTC. Looking up the rest from reference TRBV29-1 and TRBJ1-2 gives the full variable domain: SAVISQKPSRDICQRGTSLTIQCQVDSQVTMMFWYRQQPGQSLTLIATANQGSEATYESGFVIDKFPISRPNLTFSTLTVSNMSPEDSSIYLCSVERQGYGYTFGSGTRLTVV.